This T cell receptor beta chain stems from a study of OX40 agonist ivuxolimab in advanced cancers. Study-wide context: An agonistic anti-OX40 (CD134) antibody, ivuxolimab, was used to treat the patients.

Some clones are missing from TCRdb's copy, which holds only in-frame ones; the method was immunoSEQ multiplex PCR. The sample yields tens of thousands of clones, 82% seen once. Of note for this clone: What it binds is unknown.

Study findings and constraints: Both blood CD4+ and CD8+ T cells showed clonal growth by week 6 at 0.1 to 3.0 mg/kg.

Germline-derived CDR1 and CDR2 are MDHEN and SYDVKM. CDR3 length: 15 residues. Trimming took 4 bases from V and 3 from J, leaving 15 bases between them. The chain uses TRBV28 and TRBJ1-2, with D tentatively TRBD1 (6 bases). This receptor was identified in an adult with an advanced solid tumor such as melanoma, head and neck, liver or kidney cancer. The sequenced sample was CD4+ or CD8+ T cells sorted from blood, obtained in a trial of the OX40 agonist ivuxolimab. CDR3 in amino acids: CASSSPPTGHYGYTF. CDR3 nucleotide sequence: TGTGCCAGCAGTTCTCCCCCTACAGGGCACTATGGCTACACCTTC.